This T cell receptor beta chain is from a study of T-cell memory formation after mild COVID-19. TCRdb re-derived calls from the 5' RACE reads in MiXCR, one entry per CDR3 protein. The repertoire holds 250,000 to 400,000 distinct CDR3 sequences, roughly an eighth seen once, with around 20% in the top ten. Regarding the study as a whole: Mainly in CM and EM were contracting CD4+ clones; CD8+ were in EMRA.

This clonotype was detected a few times. Antigen: not known. The source of this sequence is a man aged 18-30 years who had mild COVID-19 (a few samples of this study predate the infection). Cell type and time point are not known. The source material was PBMCs or a T cell subset sorted from them (not recorded which).

The CDR3 coding sequence is TGTGCCAGCTCACCACCTGCAAGCTCGCGGGGGACTGAAGCTTTCTTT. Translating it yields CASSPPASSRGTEAFF. This sequence joins TRBV18 and TRBJ1-1, with a possible D match to TRBD1 (5 bases). Trimming took off 0 bases at V and 5 bases at J, with 16 bases between the two ends. This CDR3 is 16 amino acids long. CDR1 is KGHSH, CDR2 LQKENI, per germline.